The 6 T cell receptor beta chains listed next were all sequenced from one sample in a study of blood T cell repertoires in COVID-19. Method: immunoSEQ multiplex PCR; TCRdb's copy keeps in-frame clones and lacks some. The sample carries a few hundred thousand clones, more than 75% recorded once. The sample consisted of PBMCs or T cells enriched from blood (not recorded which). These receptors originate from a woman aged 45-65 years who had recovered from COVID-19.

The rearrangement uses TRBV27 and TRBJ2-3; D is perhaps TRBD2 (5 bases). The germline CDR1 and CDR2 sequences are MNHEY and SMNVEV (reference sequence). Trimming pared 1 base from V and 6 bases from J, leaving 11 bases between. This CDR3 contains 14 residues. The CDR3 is CASSLWSGGDTQYF. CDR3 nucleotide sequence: TGTGCCAGCAGTTTATGGAGCGGCGGGGATACGCAGTATTTT.

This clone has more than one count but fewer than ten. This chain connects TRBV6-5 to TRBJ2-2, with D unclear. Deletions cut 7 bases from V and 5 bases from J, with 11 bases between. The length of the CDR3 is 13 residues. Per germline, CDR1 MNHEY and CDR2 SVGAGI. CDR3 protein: CASTRDTTGELFF. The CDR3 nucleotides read TGTGCCAGCACGCGAGACACGACCGGGGAGCTGTTTTTT.

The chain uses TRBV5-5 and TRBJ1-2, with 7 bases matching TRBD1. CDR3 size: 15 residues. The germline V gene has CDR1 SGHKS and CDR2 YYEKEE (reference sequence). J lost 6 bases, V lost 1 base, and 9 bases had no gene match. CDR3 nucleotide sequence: TGTGCCAGCAGCTTGCTGGCAGGGGGTTATGATGGCTACACCTTC. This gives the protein CASSLLAGGYDGYTF.

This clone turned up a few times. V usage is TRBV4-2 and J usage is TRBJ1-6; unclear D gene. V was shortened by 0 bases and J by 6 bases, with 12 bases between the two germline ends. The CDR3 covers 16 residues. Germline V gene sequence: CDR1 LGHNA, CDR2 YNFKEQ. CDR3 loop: CASSQENQTPNSPLHF. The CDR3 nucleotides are TGTGCCAGCAGCCAAGAAAACCAGACACCTAATTCACCCCTCCACTTT.

The CDR3 spells CASSLARGLSPLHF. CDR3 nucleotides: TGTGCCAGCAGCTTAGCCAGGGGGCTATCACCCCTCCACTTT. The chain links TRBV7-9 to TRBJ1-6; TRBD1 aligns across 8 bases. With V trimmed by 0 bases and J by 10 bases, 2 bases remained unmatched. The CDR3 length is 14 residues. Germline V CDR1 and CDR2: SEHNR, FQNEAQ (reference sequence).

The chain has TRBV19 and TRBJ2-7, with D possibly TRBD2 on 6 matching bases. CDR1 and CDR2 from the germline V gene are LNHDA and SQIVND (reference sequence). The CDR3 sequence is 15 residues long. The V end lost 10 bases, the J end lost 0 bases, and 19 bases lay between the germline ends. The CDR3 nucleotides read TGTGCCACCCTTGGCTTAGCGGAAAGCTCCTACGAGCAGTACTTC. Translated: CATLGLAESSYEQYF. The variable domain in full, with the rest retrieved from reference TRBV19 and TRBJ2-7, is DGGITQSPKYLFRKEGQNVTLSCEQNLNHDAMYWYRQDPGQGLRLIYYSQIVNDFQKGDIAEGYSVSREKKESFPLTVTSAQKNPTAFYLCATLGLAESSYEQYFGPGTRLTVT.